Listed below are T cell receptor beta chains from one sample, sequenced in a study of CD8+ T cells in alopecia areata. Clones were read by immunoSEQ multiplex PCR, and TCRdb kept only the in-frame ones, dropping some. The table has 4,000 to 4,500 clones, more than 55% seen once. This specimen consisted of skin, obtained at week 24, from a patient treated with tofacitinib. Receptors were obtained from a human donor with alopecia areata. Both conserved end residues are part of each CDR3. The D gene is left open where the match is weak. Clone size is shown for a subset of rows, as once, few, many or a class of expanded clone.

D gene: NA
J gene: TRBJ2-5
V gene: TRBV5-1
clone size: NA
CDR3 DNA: TGCGCCAGCAGCTGGGCGGGGTACTCCCAAGAGACCCAGTACTTC
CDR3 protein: CASSWAGYSQETQYF

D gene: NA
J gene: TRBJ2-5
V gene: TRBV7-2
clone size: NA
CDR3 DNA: TGTGCCAGTTTAGGCACCCCTCTCTCTTTGAAAGAGACCCAGTACTTC
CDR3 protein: CASLGTPLSLKETQYF

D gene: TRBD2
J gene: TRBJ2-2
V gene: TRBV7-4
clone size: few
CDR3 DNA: TGTGCCAGCAGCCGGACTAGCGGGACCACCGGGGAGCTGTTTTTT
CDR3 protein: CASSRTSGTTGELFF

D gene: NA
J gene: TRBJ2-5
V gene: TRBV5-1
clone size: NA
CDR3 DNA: TGCGCCAGCAGTTCTCGCGGGACGTATCAAGAGACCCAGTACTTC
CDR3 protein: CASSSRGTYQETQYF

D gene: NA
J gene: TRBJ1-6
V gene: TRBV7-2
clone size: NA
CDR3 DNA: TGTGCCAGCAGCCTAGCGGAAGGGGCACCCCTCCACTTT
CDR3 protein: CASSLAEGAPLHF

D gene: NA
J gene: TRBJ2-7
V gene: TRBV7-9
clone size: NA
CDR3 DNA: TGTGCCAGCAGCTCCCGGTACAGACCCTACGAGCAGTACTTC
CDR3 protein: CASSSRYRPYEQYF

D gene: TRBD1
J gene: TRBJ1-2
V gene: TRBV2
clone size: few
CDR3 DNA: TGTGCCAGCAGCGTCGACAGGGGCTATGGCTACACCTTC
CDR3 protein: CASSVDRGYGYTF

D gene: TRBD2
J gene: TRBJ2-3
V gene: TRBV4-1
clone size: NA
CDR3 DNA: TGCGCCAGCAGGGCGACGGGGGGAGATACGCAGTATTTT
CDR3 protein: CASRATGGDTQYF

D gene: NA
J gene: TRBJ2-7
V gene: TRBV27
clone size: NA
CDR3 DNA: TGTGCCAGCAGTTACCCCGGCTCCTACGAGCAGTACTTC
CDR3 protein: CASSYPGSYEQYF

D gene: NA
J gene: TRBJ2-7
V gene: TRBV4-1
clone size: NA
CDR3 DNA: TGCGCCAGCAGCCAGCCCGGGACTGCCACCTACGAGCAGTACTTC
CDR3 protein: CASSQPGTATYEQYF

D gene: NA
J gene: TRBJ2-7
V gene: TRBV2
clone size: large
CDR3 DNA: TGTGCCAGCAGTGGGGCTAACACCAACTACGAGCAGTACTTC
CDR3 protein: CASSGANTNYEQYF

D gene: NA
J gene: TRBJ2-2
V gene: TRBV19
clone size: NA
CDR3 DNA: TGTGCCAGTAGTAAGTCGAACACCGGGGAGCTGTTTTTT
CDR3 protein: CASSKSNTGELFF

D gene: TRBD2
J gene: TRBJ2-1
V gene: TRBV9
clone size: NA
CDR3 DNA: TGTGCCAGCAGCCCGGGACTAGCGGGAGAGGGCAATGAGCAGTTCTTC
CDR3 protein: CASSPGLAGEGNEQFF

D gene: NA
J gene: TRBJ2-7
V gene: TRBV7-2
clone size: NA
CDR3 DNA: TGTGCCAGCGGCCTCCAGGTGGGGGACTACGAGCAGTACTTC
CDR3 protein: CASGLQVGDYEQYF

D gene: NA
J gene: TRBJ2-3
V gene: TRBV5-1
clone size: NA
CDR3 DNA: TGCGCCAGCAGCTTGGGAATGGCAGATACGCAGTATTTT
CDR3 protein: CASSLGMADTQYF

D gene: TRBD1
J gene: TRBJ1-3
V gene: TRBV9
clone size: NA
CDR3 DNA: TGTGCCAGCAGCGTATTACCTCGGGGACAGGCAAACTCTGGAAACACCATATATTTT
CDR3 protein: CASSVLPRGQANSGNTIYF

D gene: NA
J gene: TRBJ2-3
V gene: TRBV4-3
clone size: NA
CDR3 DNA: TGCGCCAGCAGCCCAGGCGACAGTCTTAGCACAGATACGCAGTATTTT
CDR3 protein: CASSPGDSLSTDTQYF

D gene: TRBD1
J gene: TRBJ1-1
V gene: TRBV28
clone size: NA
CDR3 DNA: TGTGCCAGCAGTTTCGGGGACAGGGGGTGGACTGAAGCTTTCTTT
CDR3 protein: CASSFGDRGWTEAFF

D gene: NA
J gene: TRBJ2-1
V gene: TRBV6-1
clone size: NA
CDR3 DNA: TGTGCCAGCAGTGTAAATTTTGGGCTATCGGCCCAGTTCTTC
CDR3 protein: CASSVNFGLSAQFF